The entry that follows covers one TCR beta chain sequence. The data are from a study of blood T cells in healthy people across ages. CDR1 is SGHTS, CDR2 YDEGEE, per germline. This CDR3 comprises 13 residues. Together with a sample-barcoded 5' primer, a J-beta primer mix was included in a second PCR lasting about 7 to 11 cycles. TCRdb itself ran the 5' RACE reads through MiXCR, one entry per CDR3 protein. The sample holds a few hundred thousand distinct CDR3 sequences, over 25% seen once. The same sample was also used in a study of T cells of mothers and their children.

The sequenced sample consisted of blood. The receptor's source is a boy aged 2 to 9 in good health. The V call is TRBV5-8, the J call TRBJ2-5; possibly TRBD2 for D (5 bases). The J call could be wrong; TRBJ2-1 is a better fit for the DNA end. The DNA of the CDR3 is TGTGCCAGCAGCTTTGAGGGATTCGATGAGCAGTTCTTC. As protein: CASSFEGFDEQFF.